One sample yielded the 9 T cell receptor beta chains listed below, sequenced in a study of blood T cell repertoires in COVID-19. Produced via immunoSEQ multiplex PCR; TCRdb's table is partial and in-frame only. The data hold under 300,000 clones, with 89% observed a single time. Sequenced sample: peripheral blood. These receptors all stem from a woman aged 40 to 50 who had recovered from COVID-19.

The chain has TRBV5-1 and TRBJ2-5; TRBD2 might be the D (6 bases). Germline V gene lookup returns CDR1 SGHRS and CDR2 YFSETQ. Between the trimmed V and J ends, which lost 1 base and 5 bases, there was a span of 9 bases. CDR3 length: 13 residues. This CDR3 is CASSLIGGETQYF. Here the CDR3 DNA reads TGCGCCAGCAGCTTGATCGGAGGGGAGACCCAGTACTTC. Using reference TRBV5-1 and TRBJ2-5 for the parts outside the CDR3, the full variable domain is KAGVTQTPRYLIKTRGQQVTLSCSPISGHRSVSWYQQTPGQGLQFLFEYFSETQRNKGNFPGRFSGRQFSNSRSEMNVSTLELGDSALYLCASSLIGGETQYFGPGTRLLVL.

This clone was picked up one time. V usage is TRBV6-5 and J usage is TRBJ1-6; TRBD1 might be the D (5 bases). This CDR3 is built from 14 residues. Trimming took 7 bases from V and 8 from J, leaving 15 bases between them. Germline loops: CDR1 MNHEY, CDR2 SVGAGI. The CDR3 DNA follows: TGTGCCAGCAACTTCCAGGGTCTTGATTCACCCCTCCACTTT. This codes for CASNFQGLDSPLHF.

The rearrangement joins TRBV5-4 to TRBJ2-1, with D unresolved. CDR3 length equals 12 residues. V was clipped by 9 bases and J by 4 bases, with 11 bases between them. Germline V CDR1 and CDR2: SGHNT, YYREEE (reference sequence). CDR3 sequence (DNA): TGTGCCATCGGTCCCTCTTACAATGAGCAGTTCTTC. It specifies CAIGPSYNEQFF.

J is TRBJ2-3 and V is TRBV5-4; 8 bases are shared with TRBD2. V shed 0 bases, J shed 5 bases, and the junction held 5 bases outside the gene matches. CDR1 and CDR2 from the germline V gene are SGHNT and YYREEE (reference sequence). The CDR3 is 15 amino acids. The CDR3 here is CASSLVAREVDTQYF. DNA of the CDR3: TGTGCCAGCAGCTTGGTGGCGCGGGAGGTAGATACGCAGTATTTT.

The chain combines TRBV9 with TRBJ2-5; TRBD2 is a possible D gene (6 bases). The CDR3 totals 15 residues. Germline loops: CDR1 SGDLS, CDR2 YYNGEE. The V and J ends lost 3 bases and 5 bases respectively, with 17 bases between them. The CDR3 bases are TGTGCCAGCAGCGGGGGGACGGGGGACTCCGAGACCCAGTACTTC. This gives the protein CASSGGTGDSETQYF.

Regarding this clone: Other nucleotide sequences from this sample produce the same CDR3. J is TRBJ1-4 and V is TRBV5-6, with 9 bases matching TRBD1. The trim removed 0 bases at V and 8 bases at J, leaving 8 bases unmatched. This CDR3 is built from 16 residues. The germline gives CDR1 SGHDT, CDR2 YYEEEE. For the CDR3, the DNA is TGTGCCAGCAGCTTGGGGAACAGGGGGCAAGGGGAAAAACTGTTTTTT. It yields the protein CASSLGNRGQGEKLFF. The entire variable domain, with the rest obtained from reference TRBV5-6 and TRBJ1-4, is as follows: DAGVTQSPTHLIKTRGQQVTLRCSPKSGHDTVSWYQQALGQGPQFIFQYYEEEERQRGNFPDRFSGHQFPNYSSELNVNALLLGDSALYLCASSLGNRGQGEKLFFGSGTQLSVL.

This rearrangement joins TRBV24-1 to TRBJ2-5, with D perhaps matching TRBD1 (6 bases). CDR1 KGHDR and CDR2 SFDVKD come from the germline V gene. The CDR3 is made up of 16 amino acids. Deletions cut 1 base from V and 3 bases from J, with 14 bases between. Here the CDR3 reads CATSDLNPRGEETQYF. The CDR3 DNA is TGTGCCACCAGTGATTTAAACCCCAGGGGCGAAGAGACCCAGTACTTC.

The gene calls are TRBV4-1 and TRBJ1-5; the match to TRBD1 covers 11 bases. V lost 0 bases and J lost 5; bases outside the gene matches: 3. The CDR3 loop spans 16 amino acids. Germline lookup yields CDR1 MGHRA and CDR2 YSYEKL. The CDR3 DNA reads TGCGCCAGCAGCCAAGACCGGGACAGGGGGGATCAGCCCCAGCATTTT. Residues: CASSQDRDRGDQPQHF.

This sequence joins TRBV9 and TRBJ2-2; TRBD2 aligns across 9 bases. CDR1 and CDR2 (germline): SGDLS, YYNGEE. The CDR3 extends over 16 amino acids. Unmatched junction bases numbered 0, after V lost 0 bases and J lost 0 bases. CDR3 region: CASSVGLAANTGELFF. CDR3 bases: TGTGCCAGCAGCGTAGGACTAGCGGCGAACACCGGGGAGCTGTTTTTT.